The next 26 T cell receptor beta chains were all read from a single sample in a study of tumor-infiltrating lymphocytes in primary liver carcinoma. Starting from 500 ng of total RNA, TCR beta cDNA was produced with a primer in the constant region. Three nested multiplex PCR rounds, a slightly modified ARM-PCR, produced the libraries for TCR beta. Use of TRBV1-TRBV30 forward primers with a C-beta reverse primer characterized the first two PCR rounds, which lasted roughly 9 cycles each. One entry per CDR3 protein, called by TCRdb with MiXCR from the multiplex PCR reads. Of under 150,000 distinct CDR3 sequences listed, around 70% are singletons. The study co-extracted DNA and RNA from 20-30 mg of unsorted bulk tissue. Sequences were obtained from tumor-adjacent normal liver tissue. Receptors were obtained from a woman in her fifties or sixties with primary liver carcinoma and hepatitis B virus infection.

This clonotype was observed at least ten times. The genes are TRBV30 and TRBJ2-7; D not resolved. V lost 2 bases to trimming and J lost 3 bases, with 8 bases between them. The germline gives CDR1 GTSNPN, CDR2 SVGIG (reference sequence). CDR3 length equals 12 residues. In DNA form, the CDR3 reads TGTGCCTGGAGTCCCCCCCACTACGAGCAGTACTTC. It encodes CAWSPPHYEQYF.

About this clonotype itself: One end of the junction does not line up with germline, which may come from a read error. The chain links TRBV5-1 to TRBJ1-1; D gene unclear. Germline V gene lookup returns CDR1 SGHRS and CDR2 YFSETQ. The CDR3 has 18 amino acids. CDR3 sequence: CASSLGRGDGGDNTGAFF. For the CDR3, the DNA is TGCGCCAGCAGCTTGGGACGAGGAGACGGTGGGGATAATACTGGAGCTTTCTTT.

As to this clonotype: This may be a read error: a much more frequent sequence differs by one nucleotide. This chain connects TRBV5-4 to TRBJ2-2, with D unclear. CDR3 length equals 14 residues. From germline, CDR1 is SGHNT and CDR2 YYREEE (reference sequence). V was shortened by 4 bases and J by 3 bases, with 10 bases between the two germline ends. The CDR3, as DNA: TGTGCCAGCAGCCTTTCTATGTACACCGGGGAGCTGTTTTTT. It specifies CASSLSMYTGELFF.

This clonotype showed up just a few times. A much bigger clone sits one base away, suggesting this may be a read error. CDR3 residues: CASSYSVGIGANEQYF. The CDR3 DNA is TGTGCCAGCAGTTACTCCGTGGGGATAGGGGCCAACGAGCAGTACTTC. The chain carries TRBV6-5 and TRBJ2-7, with a possible D match to TRBD1 (5 bases). In germline, CDR1 is MNHEY, CDR2 SVGAGI. There are 16 residues in the CDR3. V was pared by 0 bases and J by 5 bases, with 17 bases between.

The chain links TRBV11-2 to TRBJ2-3; 8 bases agree with TRBD2. The length of the CDR3 is 16 residues. Germline V gene data show CDR1 as SGHAT and CDR2 as FQNNGV. V shed 5 bases and J 1 base; nucleotides not matched to a gene: 8. This CDR3 is CASSHGTSRGTDTQYF. CDR3 DNA sequence: TGTGCCAGCAGCCACGGGACTAGTCGCGGCACAGATACGCAGTATTTT.

Turning to this clonotype: Mismatch with germline at one junction end may stem from a read error. J is TRBJ2-5 and V is TRBV11-3; possibly TRBD1 for D (6 bases). The germline CDR1 and CDR2 sequences are SGHNT and YENEEA. The CDR3 has 16 residues. CDR3 nucleotides: TGTGCGAGCAGCTTCCCTCCTTTCAGACAGGCAAGAGATCAGTACTTC. This gives the protein CASSFPPFRQARDQYF.

The chain has TRBV4-2 and TRBJ2-1; unclear D gene. The CDR3 sequence is 17 residues long. The V end lost 3 bases, the J end lost 5 bases, and 20 bases lay between the germline ends. The germline gives CDR1 LGHNA, CDR2 YNFKEQ. The CDR3 bases are TGTGCCAGCAGCCAGTCCCCCTCTGGTAAGGGTAACAATGAGCAGTTCTTC. Translated, it gives CASSQSPSGKGNNEQFF.

In regard to this clonotype: Just one base apart from a much larger clone, this may be a read error. This chain joins TRBV28 and TRBJ2-7; tentative D call: TRBD1 (6 bases). With the DNA end fitting TRBJ2-1 better, the J assignment may be wrong. CDR1 MDHEN and CDR2 SYDVKM come from the germline V gene. CDR3 size: 12 residues. The DNA for the CDR3 is TGTGCCAGCACTCAATCAGGGGTGGAGCAGTTCTTC. Amino acids: CASTQSGVEQFF.

A note on this clonotype: This may come from a read error, since a much larger clone is one base off. The chain employs TRBV19 and TRBJ2-5; 11 positions match TRBD2. CDR1 and CDR2 (germline): LNHDA, SQIVND (reference sequence). The CDR3 has 14 residues. CDR3 loop: CASIGLAGGETKYF. CDR3 bases: TGTGCCAGTATCGGGCTAGCGGGAGGAGAGACCAAGTACTTC.

Concerning this clonotype: Since the CDR3 does not end with the conserved phenylalanine or tryptophan, this likely comes from a read error. The genes are TRBV11-2 and TRBJ1-2; maybe TRBD1 (5 bases). V was clipped by 9 bases and J by 1 base, with 24 bases between them. The CDR3 totals 17 residues. Per germline, CDR1 SGHAT and CDR2 FQNNGV. CDR3 region: CASRPRCDRRNNYGYTL. The CDR3 nucleotides read TGTGCCAGTAGACCAAGGTGTGACAGACGCAATAACTATGGCTACACCCTC.

As for this clonotype: The junction shows a germline mismatch at one end, possibly a read error. The chain links TRBV11-1 to TRBJ2-7; D is ambiguous. From germline, CDR1 is SGHAT and CDR2 FQDESV (reference sequence). CDR3 length: 13 amino acids. The DNA of the CDR3 is TGTTCCAGTAGCTTACCGGAAAACTACGAACAGTACTTC. Encoded protein: CSSSLPENYEQYF.

This clonotype was recorded at least ten times. The chain links TRBV29-1 to TRBJ2-7, with D tentatively TRBD1 (6 bases). Germline CDR1 is SQVTM and CDR2 is ANQGSEA. The CDR3 length is 12 residues. With 2 bases removed from V and 5 bases from J, the gap between germline ends came to 10 bases. The CDR3: CSVEQGPHEQYF. The CDR3 DNA sequence: TGCAGCGTTGAACAGGGGCCCCACGAGCAGTACTTC.

With respect to this clonotype: This may be a read error, as it is one base from a much larger clone. This sequence joins TRBV6-6 and TRBJ2-1, with TRBD2 matching 13 bases. CDR1 and CDR2 from the germline V gene are MNHNY and SVGAGI (reference sequence). The CDR3 covers 16 residues. V lost 10 bases and J lost 4; bases outside the gene matches: 10. The CDR3 protein is CANTHEGLAGYNEQFF. The DNA for the CDR3 is TGTGCCAACACCCACGAGGGACTAGCGGGGTACAATGAGCAGTTCTTC.

This chain links TRBV11-2 with TRBJ2-3; 7 nucleotides align to TRBD2. V shed 5 bases, J shed 3 bases, and the junction held 8 bases outside the gene matches. The CDR3 extends over 15 amino acids. Per germline, CDR1 SGHAT and CDR2 FQNNGV. The CDR3 here is CASSDGGRFTDTQYF. The DNA for the CDR3 is TGTGCCAGCAGCGATGGCGGGAGATTTACAGATACGCAGTATTTT. The full variable domain, completed using reference TRBV11-2 and TRBJ2-3, is EAGVAQSPRYKIIEKRQSVAFWCNPISGHATLYWYQQILGQGPKLLIQFQNNGVVDDSQLPKDRFSAERLKGVDSTLKIQPAKLEDSAVYLCASSDGGRFTDTQYFGPGTRLTVL.

This clonotype occurred many times. The chain uses TRBV12-3 or TRBV12-4 and TRBJ1-1, with a weak D call TRBD1 (5 bases). The V end lost 0 bases, the J end lost 4 bases, and 15 bases lay between the germline ends. CDR3 size: 16 residues. CDR3 sequence (DNA): TGTGCCAGCAGTTTAGCGCGACAGCCGGACCTCACTGAAGCTTTCTTT. This encodes CASSLARQPDLTEAFF.

V is TRBV5-1 and J is TRBJ1-1, with unresolved D. V shed 0 bases and J shed 6 bases, with 12 bases lying between them. Germline lookup yields CDR1 SGHRS and CDR2 YFSETQ. The CDR3 contains 14 residues. As DNA, the CDR3 is TGCGCCAGCAGCTTGGTACGGGCTAACGCTGAAGCTTTCTTT. Its protein product is CASSLVRANAEAFF.

With respect to this clonotype: A much more abundant neighbour one base away suggests this may be a read error. This likely comes from a read error, as the CDR3 has no conserved phenylalanine or tryptophan at its end. The V gene is TRBV5-1, the J gene TRBJ1-2; the D is unclear. Trimming removed 0 bases from V and 2 bases from J, with 14 bases in between. This CDR3 is built from 16 residues. The germline V gene has CDR1 SGHRS and CDR2 YFSETQ. CDR3 coding DNA: TGCGCCAGCAGCTTGGGGCCGGGAACCCCGAACTATGGCTACACCTCC. Its protein product is CASSLGPGTPNYGYTS.

This clonotype has at least ten counts. The chain recombines TRBV21-1 with TRBJ2-3; the tabulated D call, TRBD2, remains unverified against the DNA. TRBV21-1 is a pseudogene locus. This CDR3 spans 16 amino acids. In DNA, the CDR3 is TGTGCCAGCAGTATCGGACTCCCGATGATGGGAGATACGCAGTATTTT. Translation gives CASSIGLPMMGDTQYF.

This clonotype was seen repeatedly, ten times or more. The chain has TRBV5-1 and TRBJ2-7, with TRBD2 identical over 9 bases. The CDR3 totals 14 residues. Trimming cost V 2 bases and J 5 bases; bases outside gene matches: 5. Germline V CDR1 and CDR2: SGHRS, YFSETQ. The CDR3 loop reads CASSFSGSRNEQYF. The CDR3 region has the DNA TGCGCCAGCAGCTTTAGCGGGAGTAGGAACGAGCAGTACTTC.

A remark on this clonotype: The junction and the germline gene differ at one end; a read error may be behind it. The rearrangement joins TRBV11-2 to TRBJ2-1, with TRBD2 identical over 7 bases. There are 21 residues in the CDR3. Germline CDR1 SGHAT, CDR2 FQNNGV. The CDR3 coding sequence is TGTACCAGCAGCTCAGGATGGGCTAGCGGAGGGAGAAGCAAAACCTACAATGAGCAGTTCTTC. Its translation is CTSSSGWASGGRSKTYNEQFF.

Of note for this clonotype: One end of the junction fails to match germline, which may point to a read error. The chain joins TRBV12-3 or TRBV12-4 to TRBJ1-2; no clear D gene. The CDR3 sequence is 12 residues long. The DNA for the CDR3 is TGTGCCTGCAGTCCCCCCAAGGGCGGCTGCACCTTT. As protein: CACSPPKGGCTF.

V usage is TRBV29-1 and J usage is TRBJ1-1; D uncertain. V was pared by 3 bases and J by 10 bases, with 15 bases between. The CDR3 is 12 amino acids. Germline CDR1 reads SQVTM; CDR2 reads ANQGSEA. The CDR3 here is CSVEGRKAAAFF. The CDR3 coding sequence is TGCAGCGTTGAGGGGAGGAAGGCTGCAGCTTTCTTT. Full variable domain (remainder filled in from reference TRBV29-1 and TRBJ1-1): SAVISQKPSRDICQRGTSLTIQCQVDSQVTMMFWYRQQPGQSLTLIATANQGSEATYESGFVIDKFPISRPNLTFSTLTVSNMSPEDSSIYLCSVEGRKAAAFFGQGTRLTVV.

The DNA of the CDR3 is TGTGCCAGCAGCCCGGGACACTATGGCTACACCTTC. Its translation is CASSPGHYGYTF. The genes are TRBV4-2 and TRBJ1-2, with a tentative D call TRBD1 (5 bases). This CDR3 has 12 amino acids. V shed 4 bases and J shed 3 bases, with 6 bases lying between them. Germline V CDR1 and CDR2: LGHNA, YNFKEQ.

As to this clonotype: One junction end does not reproduce the germline sequence, and a read error may be involved. The chain couples TRBV12-3 or TRBV12-4 to TRBJ1-1, with a possible D match to TRBD1 (5 bases). The CDR3 runs to 17 residues. The CDR3 region has the DNA TGTGCCAGCAGCCCCGACCGGGCAGGGATCGGGACCACTGAAACTTTCTTT. It encodes CASSPDRAGIGTTETFF.

The rearrangement uses TRBV29-1 and TRBJ2-3; the D gene is possibly TRBD2 (6 bases). Germline-derived CDR1 and CDR2 are SQVTM and ANQGSEA. CDR3 size: 14 residues. The V end lost 4 bases, the J end lost 3 bases, and 14 bases lay between the germline ends. The CDR3 DNA sequence: TGCAGCGTTGTCGGCGGGACGATGACAGATACGCAGTATTTT. Translating it yields CSVVGGTMTDTQYF.

As for this clonotype: A read error is possible here, since a much larger clone lies one base away. V is TRBV5-4 and J is TRBJ2-7, with 7 positions matching TRBD2. Germline CDR1 reads SGHNT; CDR2 reads YYREEE (reference sequence). There are 14 residues in the CDR3. Trimming took 1 base from V and 2 from J; bases not matched to a gene: 3. This chain's CDR3 is CASSLSGGAYEQYF. The CDR3 DNA is TGTGCCAGCAGCTTGAGTGGGGGGGCCTACGAGCAGTACTTC.